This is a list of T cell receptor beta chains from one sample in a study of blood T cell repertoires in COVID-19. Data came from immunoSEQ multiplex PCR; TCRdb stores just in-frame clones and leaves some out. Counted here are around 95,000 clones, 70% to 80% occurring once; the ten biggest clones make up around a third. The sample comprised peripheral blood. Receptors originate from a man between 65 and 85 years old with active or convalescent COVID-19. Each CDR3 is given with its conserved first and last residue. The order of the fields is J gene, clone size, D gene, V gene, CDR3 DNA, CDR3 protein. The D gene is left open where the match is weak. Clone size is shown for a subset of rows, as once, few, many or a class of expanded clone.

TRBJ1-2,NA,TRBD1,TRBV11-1,TGTGCCAGCAGCCCCGGGACAGGGCGATTTTATGGCTACACCTTC,CASSPGTGRFYGYTF
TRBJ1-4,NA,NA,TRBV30,TGTGCCTGGAGTGCCACAGTTGCTAATGAAAAACTGTTTTTT,CAWSATVANEKLFF
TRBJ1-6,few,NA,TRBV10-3,TGTGCCATCAGTGAGAGGGGGGGACAACGGGCTAATTCACCCCTCCACTTT,CAISERGGQRANSPLHF
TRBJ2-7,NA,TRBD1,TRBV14,TGTGCCAGCAGCCATCTATCCGGGACAGGGTCGTACGAGCAGTACTTC,CASSHLSGTGSYEQYF
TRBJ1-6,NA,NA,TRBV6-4,TGTGCCAGCAGTGCGTACAGGGACGCATATTCACCCCTCCACTTT,CASSAYRDAYSPLHF
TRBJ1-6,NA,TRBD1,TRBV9,TGTGCCAGCAGCGTAGATTCCGAGGGGGCCCCGAGCTCCTATAATTCACCCCTCCACTTT,CASSVDSEGAPSSYNSPLHF
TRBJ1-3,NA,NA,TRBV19,TGTGCCAGTAGGGGATACAGGGAGCGCGGAAACACCATATATTTT,CASRGYRERGNTIYF
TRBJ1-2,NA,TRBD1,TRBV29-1,TGCAGCGTCCCTACCGGACAGGGGGCTGTCTATGGCTACACCTTC,CSVPTGQGAVYGYTF
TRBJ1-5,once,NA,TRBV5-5,TGTGCCAGCAGCTTGGGTGCGGGACTCAATCAGCCCCAGCATTTT,CASSLGAGLNQPQHF
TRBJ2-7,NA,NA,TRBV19,TGTGCCAGTAGTGGTCGACAGGAGGCCTACGAGCAGTACTTC,CASSGRQEAYEQYF
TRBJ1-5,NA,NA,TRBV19,TGTGCCAGTAGTTACCTTCTGACAAGCCTGAATCAGCCCCAGCATTTT,CASSYLLTSLNQPQHF
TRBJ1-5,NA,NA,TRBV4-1,TGCGCCAGCAGCCAGGCTGACAGGTGGGGACGCAATCAGCCCCAGCATTTT,CASSQADRWGRNQPQHF
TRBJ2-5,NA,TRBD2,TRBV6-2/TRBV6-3,TGTGCCAGCAGTCCAGCGGGAAGAGAGACCCAGTACTTC,CASSPAGRETQYF
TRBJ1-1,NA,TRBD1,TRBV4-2,TGTGCCAGCAGCCAGGACAGGGACACTGAAGCTTTCTTT,CASSQDRDTEAFF
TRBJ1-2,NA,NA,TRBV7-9,TGTGCCAGCAGCTTAAAAGAGGAGTACTATGGCTACACCTTC,CASSLKEEYYGYTF
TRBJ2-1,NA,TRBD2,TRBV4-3,TGCGCCAGCAGCCAGGGACTAGTAGTCCCCAATGAGCAGTTCTTC,CASSQGLVVPNEQFF
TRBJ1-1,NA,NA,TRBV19,TGTGCCAGTAGCCGGCCATCAGGGGTTATAACTGAAGCTTTCTTT,CASSRPSGVITEAFF
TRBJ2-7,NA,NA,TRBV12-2,TGTGCAAGTCGTCCCCAATCGGGACAGCCCTACGAGCAGTACTTC,CASRPQSGQPYEQYF
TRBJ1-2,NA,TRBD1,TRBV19,TGTGCCAGTATTCCACAGGGGACCCTTAACTATGGCTACACCTTC,CASIPQGTLNYGYTF
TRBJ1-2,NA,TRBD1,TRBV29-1,TGCAGCGTTGCTGTGACAGGGGGAAACTATGGCTACACCTTC,CSVAVTGGNYGYTF
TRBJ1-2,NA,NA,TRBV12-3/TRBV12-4,TGTGCCAGCAGTGGAGGGAGTGGAGGCTACACCTTC,CASSGGSGGYTF
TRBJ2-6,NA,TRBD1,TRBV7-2,TGTGCCAGCAGCGGGAGGACAGGGCGGTCTGGGGCCAACGTCCTGACTTTC,CASSGRTGRSGANVLTF
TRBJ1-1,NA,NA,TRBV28,TGTGCCAGCAGTTCCCATCGGACAGTGAACACTGAAGCTTTCTTT,CASSSHRTVNTEAFF
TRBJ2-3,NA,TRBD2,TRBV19,TGTGCCAGTAGTCGGACTAGAAATGTGGATACGCAGTATTTT,CASSRTRNVDTQYF
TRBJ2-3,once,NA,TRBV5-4,TGTGCCAGCAGCTTGGTAACAGATACGCAGTATTTT,CASSLVTDTQYF
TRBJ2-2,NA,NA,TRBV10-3,TGTGCCATCAGTGAGTCGACGGGTTTCAGCGGGGAGCTGTTTTTT,CAISESTGFSGELFF
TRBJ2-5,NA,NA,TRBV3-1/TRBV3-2,TGTGCCAGCAGCTCTCAGGGGAGAAGAGGGGAGACCCAGTACTTC,CASSSQGRRGETQYF
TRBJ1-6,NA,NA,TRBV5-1,TGCGCCAGCAGCTTGGTGCCGGGACTAAATTCACCCCTCCACTTT,CASSLVPGLNSPLHF
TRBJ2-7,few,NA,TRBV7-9,TGTGCCAGCAGCTTATATGACGAGCAGTACTTC,CASSLYDEQYF
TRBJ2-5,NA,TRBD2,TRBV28,TGTGCCAGCAGTTTGGCGAGGACTAGCCAAGAGACCCAGTACTTC,CASSLARTSQETQYF
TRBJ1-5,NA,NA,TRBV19,TGTGCCAGTAGTATAGCCACAGGGTTTCAGCCCCAGCATTTT,CASSIATGFQPQHF
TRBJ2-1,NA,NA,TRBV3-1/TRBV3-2,TGTGCCAGCAGCCAAGCCCGGAGTTGGGATGAGCAGTTCTTC,CASSQARSWDEQFF
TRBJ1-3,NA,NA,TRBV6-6,TGTGCCAGCAGCCTGACAGGCGGGCCTGGAAACACCATATATTTT,CASSLTGGPGNTIYF
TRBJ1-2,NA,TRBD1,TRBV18,TGTGCCAGCTCACGGTTACAGGGGACCCACTATGGCTACACCTTC,CASSRLQGTHYGYTF
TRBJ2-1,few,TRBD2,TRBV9,TGTGCCAGCAGCTTTCAGCGGGGGGGCAATGAGCAGTTCTTC,CASSFQRGGNEQFF
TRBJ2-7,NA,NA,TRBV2,TGTGCCAGCAGTTTGAGACTCCTCTACGAGCAGTACTTC,CASSLRLLYEQYF
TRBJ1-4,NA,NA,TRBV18,TGTGCCAGCTCACCTACCGACAGCAGAAATGAAAAACTGTTTTTT,CASSPTDSRNEKLFF
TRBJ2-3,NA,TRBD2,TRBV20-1,TGCAGTGCTAGTATCTTCACTAGCGGAACAGATACGCAGTATTTT,CSASIFTSGTDTQYF